A single sample gave rise to the 12 T cell receptor beta chains below, sequenced in a study of chemoradiotherapy in HPV16-positive cancers. Libraries were prepared by immunoSEQ multiplex PCR; TCRdb keeps only in-frame clonotypes and omits some of them. The table lists about 7,000 clones, roughly four fifths of them singletons. The sample in question was tumor tissue, obtained from a patient who underwent chemoradiotherapy. The receptors derive from a human donor with HPV-associated anogenital cancer.

The CDR3 DNA reads TGTGCCAGTAGGAGGGGTAGTGAGCCCCAGCATTTT. Encoded protein: CASRRGSEPQHF. V usage is TRBV19 and J usage is TRBJ1-5, with TRBD1 as a possible D gene (5 bases). CDR1 and CDR2 from the germline V gene are LNHDA and SQIVND (reference sequence). V lost 6 bases and J lost 8, with 11 bases in between. The CDR3 extends over 12 amino acids.

This chain connects TRBV5-6 to TRBJ2-3; 9 nucleotides match TRBD2. Germline V gives CDR1 SGHDT, CDR2 YYEEEE. With 4 bases clipped from V and 1 base from J, the junction kept 4 bases outside the gene matches. This CDR3 region has 15 residues. The CDR3 protein is CASSVAGARTDTQYF. The CDR3 bases are TGTGCCAGCAGCGTAGCGGGGGCCCGCACAGATACGCAGTATTTT.

This chain connects TRBV30 to TRBJ1-6; D is undetermined. The length of the CDR3 is 15 residues. V lost 3 bases to trimming and J lost 3 bases, with 12 bases between them. The germline gives CDR1 GTSNPN, CDR2 SVGIG (reference sequence). CDR3 in amino acids: CAWSARAGYNSPLHF. DNA of the CDR3: TGTGCCTGGAGCGCGAGAGCTGGCTATAATTCACCCCTCCACTTT.

The V gene is TRBV19, the J gene TRBJ2-2; tentative D call: TRBD2 (6 bases). This CDR3 comprises 14 residues. The germline CDR1 and CDR2 sequences are LNHDA and SQIVND (reference sequence). The V end lost 5 bases, the J end lost 7 bases, and 14 bases lay between the germline ends. The DNA of the CDR3 is TGTGCCAGTAGTTCGCAAGGGACTCACGGGGAGCTGTTTTTT. Protein product: CASSSQGTHGELFF. Drawing the rest from reference TRBV19 and TRBJ2-2, the complete variable domain is DGGITQSPKYLFRKEGQNVTLSCEQNLNHDAMYWYRQDPGQGLRLIYYSQIVNDFQKGDIAEGYSVSREKKESFPLTVTSAQKNPTAFYLCASSSQGTHGELFFGEGSRLTVL.

The rearrangement joins TRBV4-1 to TRBJ1-2, with D possibly being TRBD1 (6 bases). Germline V gene sequence: CDR1 MGHRA, CDR2 YSYEKL. V was pared by 1 base and J by 2 bases, with 11 bases between. The CDR3 covers 15 residues. CDR3 region: CASSQGGGGNYGYTF. The CDR3 bases are TGCGCCAGCAGCCAAGGGGGGGGCGGGAACTATGGCTACACCTTC.

By share, this clone ranks as large (0.1 to 1%). The chain joins TRBV7-2 to TRBJ1-1, with a tentative D call TRBD1 (5 bases). CDR1 is SGHTA, CDR2 FQGNSA, per germline. The ends were cut back, 5 bases at V and 7 bases at J, with 11 bases in the middle. The CDR3 is 12 amino acids. In DNA, the CDR3 is TGTGCCAGCAGCCCGGGTGGGGGTGAAGCTTTCTTT. This sequence encodes CASSPGGGEAFF.

CDR3 coding DNA: TGTGCCAGCAGTGAACTTCCTAGCGGCGGGGAGACCCAGTACTTC. It translates to CASSELPSGGETQYF. The chain combines TRBV6-1 with TRBJ2-5, with 7 nucleotides matching TRBD2. The CDR3 is made up of 15 amino acids. The germline CDR1 and CDR2 sequences are MNHNS and SASEGT. V was pared by 2 bases and J by 5 bases, with 8 bases of the junction left unmatched.

This chain links TRBV18 with TRBJ2-5; TRBD1 matches at 7 bases. The closer fit of TRBJ2-7 to the DNA end suggests the J call may be wrong. Germline V CDR1 and CDR2: KGHSH, LQKENI. The CDR3 covers 17 residues. This chain's CDR3 is CASSPPDRGQIYYEQYF. In nucleotides, the CDR3 is TGTGCCAGCTCACCACCCGATCGGGGACAGATCTACTACGAGCAGTACTTC.

This chain links TRBV28 with TRBJ2-4; perhaps TRBD1 as D (6 bases). V was pared by 7 bases and J by 7 bases, with 17 bases between. The CDR3 sequence is 14 residues long. The germline gives CDR1 MDHEN, CDR2 SYDVKM. CDR3 sequence: CASIPQGLENIQYF. In DNA form, the CDR3 reads TGTGCCAGCATCCCCCAGGGGTTGGAGAACATTCAGTACTTC.

This chain links TRBV7-9 with TRBJ2-2; the D call may be TRBD1 or TRBD2 (5 bases each). Trimming took 3 bases from V and 6 from J, leaving 11 bases between them. This CDR3 contains 14 residues. CDR1 and CDR2 (germline): SEHNR, FQNEAQ (reference sequence). For the CDR3, the DNA is TGTGCCAGCAGCTTGGGGCTCGGGGCCGGGGAGCTGTTTTTT. It is translated as CASSLGLGAGELFF.

The chain couples TRBV30 to TRBJ1-5; D remains unclear. Looked up from germline, CDR1 is GTSNPN and CDR2 is SVGIG (reference sequence). The V end lost 4 bases, the J end lost 0 bases, and 10 bases lay between the germline ends. CDR3 length: 14 amino acids. CDR3 sequence reads: CAWTRMDSNQPQHF. As DNA, the CDR3 is TGTGCCTGGACTAGGATGGATAGCAATCAGCCCCAGCATTTT.

This clone turned up a few times. The chain joins TRBV5-8 to TRBJ2-1; the match to TRBD2 covers 11 bases. V gave up 1 base and J gave up 8 bases; unmatched junction bases: 8. CDR1 is SGHTS and CDR2 is YDEGEE in the germline V gene. The CDR3 loop spans 16 amino acids. This CDR3 is CASSLLLAGGGDEQFF. DNA of the CDR3: TGTGCCAGCAGCTTGCTGCTAGCGGGGGGCGGGGATGAGCAGTTCTTC. Full variable domain (outside the CDR3, taken from reference TRBV5-8 and TRBJ2-1): EAGVTQSPTHLIKTRGQQATLRCSPISGHTSVYWYQQALGLGLQFLLWYDEGEERNRGNFPPRFSGRQFPNYSSELNVNALELEDSALYLCASSLLLAGGGDEQFFGPGTRLTVL.